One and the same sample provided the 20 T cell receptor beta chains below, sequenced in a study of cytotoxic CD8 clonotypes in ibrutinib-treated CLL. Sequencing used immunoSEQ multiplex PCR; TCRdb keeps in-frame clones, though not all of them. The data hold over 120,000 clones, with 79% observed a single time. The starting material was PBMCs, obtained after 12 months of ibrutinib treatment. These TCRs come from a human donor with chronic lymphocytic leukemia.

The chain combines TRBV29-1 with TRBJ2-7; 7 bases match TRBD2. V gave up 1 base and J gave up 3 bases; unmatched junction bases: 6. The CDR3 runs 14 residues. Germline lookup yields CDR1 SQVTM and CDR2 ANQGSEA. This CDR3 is CSVEGTSASYEQYF. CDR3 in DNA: TGCAGCGTTGAAGGAACTAGCGCCAGCTACGAGCAGTACTTC.

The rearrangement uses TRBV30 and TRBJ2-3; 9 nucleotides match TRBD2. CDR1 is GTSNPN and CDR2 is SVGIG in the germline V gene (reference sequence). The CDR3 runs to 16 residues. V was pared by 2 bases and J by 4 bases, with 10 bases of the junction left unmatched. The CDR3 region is CAWSFLAGSRADTQYF. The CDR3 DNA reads TGTGCCTGGAGTTTTCTAGCGGGAAGCCGAGCAGATACGCAGTATTTT.

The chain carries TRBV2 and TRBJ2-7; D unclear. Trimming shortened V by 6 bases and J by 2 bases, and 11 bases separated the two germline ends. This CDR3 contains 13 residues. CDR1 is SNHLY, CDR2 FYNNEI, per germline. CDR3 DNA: TGTGCCAGCAGAGAGAGCCTACCCTACGAGCAGTACTTC. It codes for CASRESLPYEQYF.

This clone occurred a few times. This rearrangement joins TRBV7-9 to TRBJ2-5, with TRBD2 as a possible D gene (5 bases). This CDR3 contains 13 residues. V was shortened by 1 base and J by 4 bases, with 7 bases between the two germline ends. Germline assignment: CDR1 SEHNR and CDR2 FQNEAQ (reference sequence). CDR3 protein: CASSLGTVETQYF. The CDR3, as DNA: TGTGCCAGCAGCTTAGGGACTGTAGAGACCCAGTACTTC.

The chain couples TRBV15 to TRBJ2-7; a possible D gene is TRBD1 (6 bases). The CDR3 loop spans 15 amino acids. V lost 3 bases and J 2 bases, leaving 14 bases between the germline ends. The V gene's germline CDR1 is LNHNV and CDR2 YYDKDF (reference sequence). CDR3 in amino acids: CATSRAGADPYEQYF. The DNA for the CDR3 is TGTGCCACCAGCAGGGCAGGGGCGGACCCCTACGAGCAGTACTTC.

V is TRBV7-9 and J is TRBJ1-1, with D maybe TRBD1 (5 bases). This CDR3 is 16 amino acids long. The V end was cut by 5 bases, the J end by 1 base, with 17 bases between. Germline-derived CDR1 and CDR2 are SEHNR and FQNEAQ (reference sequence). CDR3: CASSESATATNTEAFF. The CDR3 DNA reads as TGTGCCAGCAGCGAATCGGCGACAGCAACGAACACTGAAGCTTTCTTT. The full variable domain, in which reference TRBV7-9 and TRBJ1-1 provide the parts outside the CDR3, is DTGVSQNPRHKITKRGQNVTFRCDPISEHNRLYWYRQTLGQGPEFLTYFQNEAQLEKSRLLSDRFSAERPKGSFSTLEIQRTEQGDSAMYLCASSESATATNTEAFFGQGTRLTVV.

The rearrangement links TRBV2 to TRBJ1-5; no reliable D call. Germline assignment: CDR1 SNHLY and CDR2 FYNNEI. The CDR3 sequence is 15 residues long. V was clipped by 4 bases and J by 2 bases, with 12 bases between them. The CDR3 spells CASSVGSSGNQPQHF. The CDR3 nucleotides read TGTGCCAGCAGTGTCGGATCGTCGGGCAATCAGCCCCAGCATTTT.

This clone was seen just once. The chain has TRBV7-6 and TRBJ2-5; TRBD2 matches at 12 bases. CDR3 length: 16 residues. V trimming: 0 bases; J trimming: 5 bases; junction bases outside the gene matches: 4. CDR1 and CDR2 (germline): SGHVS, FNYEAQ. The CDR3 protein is CASSLALAGGGETQYF. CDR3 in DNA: TGTGCCAGCAGCTTAGCTCTAGCGGGAGGGGGTGAGACCCAGTACTTC.

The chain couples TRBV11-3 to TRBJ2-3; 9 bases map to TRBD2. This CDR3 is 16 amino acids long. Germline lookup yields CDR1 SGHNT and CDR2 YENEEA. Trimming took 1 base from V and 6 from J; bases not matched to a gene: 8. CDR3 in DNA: TGTGCCAGCAGCTTAGGGCGGCGGGAGGGTCCTGATACGCAGTATTTT. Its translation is CASSLGRREGPDTQYF.

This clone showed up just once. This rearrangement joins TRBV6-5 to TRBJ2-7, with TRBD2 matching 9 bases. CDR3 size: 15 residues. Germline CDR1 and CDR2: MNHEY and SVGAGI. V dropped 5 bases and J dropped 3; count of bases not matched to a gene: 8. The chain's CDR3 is CASSRDSGRNYEQYF. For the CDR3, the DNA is TGTGCCAGCAGTCGCGATAGCGGGAGAAACTACGAGCAGTACTTC.

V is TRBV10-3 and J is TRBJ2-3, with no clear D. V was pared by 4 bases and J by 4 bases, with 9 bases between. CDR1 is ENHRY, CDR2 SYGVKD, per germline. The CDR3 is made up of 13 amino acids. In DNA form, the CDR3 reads TGTGCCATCAGTGGGATAAAGCCAGATACGCAGTATTTT. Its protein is CAISGIKPDTQYF.

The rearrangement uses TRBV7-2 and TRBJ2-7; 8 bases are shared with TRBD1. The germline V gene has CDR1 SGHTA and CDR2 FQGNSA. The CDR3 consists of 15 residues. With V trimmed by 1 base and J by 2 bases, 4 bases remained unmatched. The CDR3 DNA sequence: TGTGCCAGCAGCTTAGACCAGACAGGGGCCTACGAGCAGTACTTC. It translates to CASSLDQTGAYEQYF.

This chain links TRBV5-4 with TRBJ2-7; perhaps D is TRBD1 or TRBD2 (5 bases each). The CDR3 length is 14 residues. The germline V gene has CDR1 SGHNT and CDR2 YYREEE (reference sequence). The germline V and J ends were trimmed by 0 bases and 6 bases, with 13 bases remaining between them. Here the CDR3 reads CASSLETGTPEQYF. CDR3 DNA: TGTGCCAGCAGCTTGGAAACCGGGACCCCCGAGCAGTACTTC.

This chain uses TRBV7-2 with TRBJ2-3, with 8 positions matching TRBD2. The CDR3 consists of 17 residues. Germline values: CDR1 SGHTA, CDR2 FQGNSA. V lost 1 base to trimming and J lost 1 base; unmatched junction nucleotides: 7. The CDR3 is CASSLGSSGWGTDTQYF. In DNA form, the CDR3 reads TGTGCCAGCAGCTTAGGGTCTAGCGGGTGGGGCACAGATACGCAGTATTTT. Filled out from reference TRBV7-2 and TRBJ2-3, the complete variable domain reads GAGVSQSPSNKVTEKGKDVELRCDPISGHTALYWYRQSLGQGLEFLIYFQGNSAPDKSGLPSDRFSAERTGGSVSTLTIQRTQQEDSAVYLCASSLGSSGWGTDTQYFGPGTRLTVL.

The CDR3 region has the DNA TGTGCCAGCAGTTGGACGGTTGATAGCAATCAGCCCCAGCATTTT. Protein sequence: CASSWTVDSNQPQHF. The V and J genes are TRBV2 and TRBJ1-5; no reliable D call. Germline lookup yields CDR1 SNHLY and CDR2 FYNNEI. Trimming stripped 5 bases from V and 0 bases from J, with 11 bases between. The CDR3 has 15 amino acids. The full variable domain, with the rest looked up from reference TRBV2 and TRBJ1-5, is EPEVTQTPSHQVTQMGQEVILRCVPISNHLYFYWYRQILGQKVEFLVSFYNNEISEKSEIFDDQFSVERPDGSNFTLKIRSTKLEDSAMYFCASSWTVDSNQPQHFGDGTRLSIL.

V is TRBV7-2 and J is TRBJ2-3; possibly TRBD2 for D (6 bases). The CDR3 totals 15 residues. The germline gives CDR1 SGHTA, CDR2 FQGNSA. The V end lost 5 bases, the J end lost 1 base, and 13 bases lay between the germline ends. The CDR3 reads CASSQAGPGTDTQYF. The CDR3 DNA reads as TGTGCCAGCAGCCAGGCGGGGCCAGGCACAGATACGCAGTATTTT.

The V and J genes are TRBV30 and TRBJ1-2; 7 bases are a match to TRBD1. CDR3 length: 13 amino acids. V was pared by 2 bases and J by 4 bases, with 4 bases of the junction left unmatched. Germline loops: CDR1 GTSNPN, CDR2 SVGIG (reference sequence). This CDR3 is CAWSQTGPYGYTF. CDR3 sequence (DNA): TGTGCCTGGAGTCAGACAGGGCCCTATGGCTACACCTTC. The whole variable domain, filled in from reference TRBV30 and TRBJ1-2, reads SQTIHQWPATLVQPVGSPLSLECTVEGTSNPNLYWYRQAAGRGLQLLFYSVGIGQISSEVPQNLSASRPQDRQFILSSKKLLLSDSGFYLCAWSQTGPYGYTFGSGTRLTVV.

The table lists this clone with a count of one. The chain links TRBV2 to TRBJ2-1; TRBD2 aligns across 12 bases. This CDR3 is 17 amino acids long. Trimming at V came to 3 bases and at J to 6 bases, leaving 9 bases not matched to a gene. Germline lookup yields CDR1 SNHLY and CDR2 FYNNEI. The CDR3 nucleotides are TGTGCCAGCAGTGACCCAAGGACTAGCGGGACCGCCAATGAGCAGTTCTTC. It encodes CASSDPRTSGTANEQFF. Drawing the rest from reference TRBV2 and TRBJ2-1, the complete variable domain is EPEVTQTPSHQVTQMGQEVILRCVPISNHLYFYWYRQILGQKVEFLVSFYNNEISEKSEIFDDQFSVERPDGSNFTLKIRSTKLEDSAMYFCASSDPRTSGTANEQFFGPGTRLTVL.

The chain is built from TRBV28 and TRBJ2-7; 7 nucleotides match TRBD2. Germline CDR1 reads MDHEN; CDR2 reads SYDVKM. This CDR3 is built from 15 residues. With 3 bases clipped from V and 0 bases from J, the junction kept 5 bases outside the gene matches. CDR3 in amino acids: CASSFWEGASYEQYF. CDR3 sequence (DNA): TGTGCCAGCAGTTTTTGGGAGGGAGCCTCCTACGAGCAGTACTTC.

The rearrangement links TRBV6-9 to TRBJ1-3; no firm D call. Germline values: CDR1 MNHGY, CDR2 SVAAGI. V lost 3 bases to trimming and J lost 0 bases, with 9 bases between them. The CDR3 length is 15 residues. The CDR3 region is CASSYSAFSGNTIYF. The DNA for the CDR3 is TGTGCCAGCAGTTACTCGGCCTTCTCTGGAAACACCATATATTTT.